A single sample gave rise to the 29 T cell receptor beta chains below, sequenced in a study of blood T cell repertoires in COVID-19. The repertoire was sequenced with immunoSEQ multiplex PCR; TCRdb's copy has only in-frame clones and lacks some. This sample has a few hundred thousand clones, with 80% to 85% found just once. Sequenced material: peripheral blood. These receptors originate from a young woman who had recovered from COVID-19.

This clone occurred a few times. The chain uses TRBV29-1 and TRBJ1-5; D is unresolved. V was trimmed by 6 bases and J by 0 bases, leaving 9 bases between them. Germline CDR1 SQVTM, CDR2 ANQGSEA. CDR3 length: 13 residues. CDR3 region: CSVARGSNQPQHF. Here the CDR3 DNA reads TGCAGCGTCGCGCGAGGTAGCAATCAGCCCCAGCATTTT.

This clone appeared a few times. The V and J genes are TRBV7-9 and TRBJ2-7, with 8 positions matching TRBD2. The V segment lost 1 base and the J segment 3 bases; nucleotides outside the gene matches: 5. This CDR3 region has 15 residues. Germline-derived CDR1 and CDR2 are SEHNR and FQNEAQ (reference sequence). CDR3 sequence reads: CASSLGLAKNYEQYF. DNA of the CDR3: TGTGCCAGCAGCTTAGGACTAGCGAAAAACTACGAGCAGTACTTC.

This clone was observed once. The V call is TRBV4-1, the J call TRBJ2-1, with 10 positions matching TRBD2. This CDR3 region has 15 residues. V was clipped by 3 bases and J by 5 bases; unmatched bases: 4. Germline lookup yields CDR1 MGHRA and CDR2 YSYEKL. This CDR3 reads CASSQSLAGNNEQFF. The CDR3 DNA reads TGCGCCAGCAGCCAGTCACTAGCGGGAAACAATGAGCAGTTCTTC.

This clone was detected only a few times. The rearrangement uses TRBV5-6 and TRBJ2-7; no definite D call. Between the trimmed V and J ends, which lost 7 bases and 6 bases, there was a span of 17 bases. The CDR3 runs 13 residues. The germline V gene encodes CDR1 SGHDT and CDR2 YYEEEE. In DNA, the CDR3 is TGTGCCAGCCGCCGGAGAGACGCGACCGAGCAGTACTTC. This codes for CASRRRDATEQYF.

The rearrangement uses TRBV14 and TRBJ2-3, with a weak D call TRBD1 (5 bases). V lost 4 bases, J lost 5 bases, and 13 bases lay in between. CDR1 is SGHDN and CDR2 is FVKESK in the germline V gene. This CDR3 contains 14 residues. CDR3 in DNA: TGTGCCAGCAGCCCAGGGCCCCTCTTAGATACGCAGTATTTT. Translated, it gives CASSPGPLLDTQYF.

The chain has TRBV19 and TRBJ2-7, with 7 bases that match TRBD1. V lost 5 bases to trimming and J lost 0 bases; unmatched junction nucleotides: 4. The CDR3 has 14 residues. Germline CDR1 and CDR2: LNHDA and SQIVND (reference sequence). As DNA, the CDR3 is TGTGCCAGTAGTCTTCAGGGGGACTCCTACGAGCAGTACTTC. Its protein product is CASSLQGDSYEQYF.

The sample holds a few counts of this clone. The chain links TRBV18 to TRBJ1-1; no definite D call. Looked up from germline, CDR1 is KGHSH and CDR2 is LQKENI. V was clipped by 2 bases and J by 0 bases, with 10 bases between them. There are 15 residues in the CDR3. The CDR3 DNA reads TGTGCCAGCTCACCAATCAGCGAGATGAACACTGAAGCTTTCTTT. Its translation: CASSPISEMNTEAFF. The entire variable domain, with the rest obtained from reference TRBV18 and TRBJ1-1, is as follows: NAGVMQNPRHLVRRRGQEARLRCSPMKGHSHVYWYRQLPEEGLKFMVYLQKENIIDESGMPKERFSAEFPKEGPSILRIQQVVRGDSAAYFCASSPISEMNTEAFFGQGTRLTVV.

The sample holds a few counts of this clone. The chain recombines TRBV28 with TRBJ1-1; maybe TRBD1 (5 bases). The CDR3 is made up of 14 amino acids. V was cut by 3 bases and J by 1 base, with 9 bases left in between. In germline, CDR1 is MDHEN, CDR2 SYDVKM. The CDR3 here is CASSLRRANTEAFF. CDR3 nucleotides: TGTGCCAGCAGTTTGCGCAGGGCGAACACTGAAGCTTTCTTT.

The V gene is TRBV7-9, the J gene TRBJ2-7; 9 bases fit TRBD2. Germline trimming cut 5 bases from V and 3 bases from J; bases unmatched to any gene: 11. Germline loops: CDR1 SEHNR, CDR2 FQNEAQ (reference sequence). This CDR3 comprises 16 residues. The CDR3 DNA reads as TGTGCCAGCAGCGCTCCGCTCTCGCGGGAGGGCTACGAGCAGTACTTC. Protein sequence: CASSAPLSREGYEQYF. The full variable domain, completed using reference TRBV7-9 and TRBJ2-7, is DTGVSQNPRHKITKRGQNVTFRCDPISEHNRLYWYRQTLGQGPEFLTYFQNEAQLEKSRLLSDRFSAERPKGSFSTLEIQRTEQGDSAMYLCASSAPLSREGYEQYFGPGTRLTVT.

The sample holds a few counts of this clone. The genes are TRBV5-1 and TRBJ2-1; 8 nucleotides match TRBD2. The CDR3 is 15 residues long. The junction had 4 bases not matched to a gene; V was cut back by 1 base and J by 4 bases. Germline V lookup: CDR1 SGHRS, CDR2 YFSETQ. DNA for the CDR3: TGCGCCAGCAGCTTGTCGACTAGCGAATACAATGAGCAGTTCTTC. Protein product: CASSLSTSEYNEQFF. The whole variable domain, remainder taken from reference TRBV5-1 and TRBJ2-1, is KAGVTQTPRYLIKTRGQQVTLSCSPISGHRSVSWYQQTPGQGLQFLFEYFSETQRNKGNFPGRFSGRQFSNSRSEMNVSTLELGDSALYLCASSLSTSEYNEQFFGPGTRLTVL.

V is TRBV5-1 and J is TRBJ2-2; TRBD1 agrees at 8 bases. V shed 6 bases, J shed 7 bases, and the junction held 11 bases outside the gene matches. Germline CDR1 is SGHRS and CDR2 is YFSETQ. The length of the CDR3 is 15 residues. CDR3 sequence: CASNPGTGDFGELFF. CDR3 DNA: TGCGCCAGCAACCCCGGGACAGGAGATTTCGGGGAGCTGTTTTTT.

The V gene is TRBV6-5, the J gene TRBJ1-4, with a weak D call TRBD1 (6 bases). The germline gives CDR1 MNHEY, CDR2 SVGAGI. The length of the CDR3 is 16 residues. V gave up 2 bases and J gave up 8 bases, with 18 bases separating them. The CDR3 protein is CASSYQTTGREEKLFF. The CDR3 DNA reads as TGTGCCAGCAGTTACCAAACCACAGGGAGGGAAGAAAAACTGTTTTTT.

This chain joins TRBV28 and TRBJ2-7, with TRBD1 matching 9 bases. This CDR3 comprises 15 residues. The V gene end was trimmed by 6 bases and the J gene end by 1 base; junction bases not matched to a gene: 7. The germline gives CDR1 MDHEN, CDR2 SYDVKM. DNA for the CDR3: TGTGCCAGCAGCCAAGACAGGGGGGATTCCTACGAGCAGTACTTC. The encoded protein is CASSQDRGDSYEQYF.

The chain combines TRBV2 with TRBJ2-4, with D tentatively TRBD2 (6 bases). Germline assignment: CDR1 SNHLY and CDR2 FYNNEI. The CDR3 has 16 residues. V shed 7 bases and J shed 0 bases, with 16 bases lying between them. The CDR3 DNA reads TGTGCCAGCACCCCACTGGAGGGGTTAGCCAAAAACATTCAGTACTTC. It translates to CASTPLEGLAKNIQYF. The full variable domain, in which reference TRBV2 and TRBJ2-4 provide the parts outside the CDR3, is EPEVTQTPSHQVTQMGQEVILRCVPISNHLYFYWYRQILGQKVEFLVSFYNNEISEKSEIFDDQFSVERPDGSNFTLKIRSTKLEDSAMYFCASTPLEGLAKNIQYFGAGTRLSVL.

This clone was seen more than once but under ten times. The V gene is TRBV30, the J gene TRBJ2-5, with 7 bases matching TRBD1. The J segment lost 1 base and the V segment lost 4 bases, leaving 9 bases of the junction unmatched. CDR1 and CDR2 from the germline V gene are GTSNPN and SVGIG (reference sequence). This CDR3 spans 15 amino acids. The CDR3 region has the DNA TGTGCCTGGACACTTCTACAGGGGATCCAAGAGACCCAGTACTTC. Encoded protein: CAWTLLQGIQETQYF. Drawing the rest from reference TRBV30 and TRBJ2-5, the complete variable domain is SQTIHQWPATLVQPVGSPLSLECTVEGTSNPNLYWYRQAAGRGLQLLFYSVGIGQISSEVPQNLSASRPQDRQFILSSKKLLLSDSGFYLCAWTLLQGIQETQYFGPGTRLLVL.

The rearrangement uses TRBV11-2 and TRBJ2-2, with D tentatively TRBD2 (6 bases). The germline gives CDR1 SGHAT, CDR2 FQNNGV. V was trimmed by 5 bases and J by 5 bases, leaving 12 bases between them. The CDR3 covers 14 residues. The CDR3 nucleotides read TGTGCCAGCAGCGATTTCGGGGGTACCGGGGAGCTGTTTTTT. As protein: CASSDFGGTGELFF.

The rearrangement links TRBV11-2 to TRBJ2-1; 11 bases agree with TRBD2. This CDR3 has 13 residues. V lost 4 bases, J lost 10 bases, and 3 bases stayed unmatched. Germline V lookup: CDR1 SGHAT, CDR2 FQNNGV. CDR3 protein: CASSSRTSGEQFF. The CDR3 DNA follows: TGTGCCAGCAGCTCCCGGACTAGCGGGGAGCAGTTCTTC.

The chain has TRBV4-1 and TRBJ2-1, with D possibly TRBD1 on 5 matching bases. CDR3 size: 15 residues. CDR1 is MGHRA and CDR2 is YSYEKL in the germline V gene. V was trimmed by 2 bases and J by 3 bases, leaving 11 bases between them. CDR3 residues: CASSQIVDSYNEQFF. The CDR3 DNA sequence: TGCGCCAGCAGCCAAATAGTTGACAGCTACAATGAGCAGTTCTTC.

The sample holds one count of this clone. The V gene is TRBV5-4, the J gene TRBJ2-7; possibly TRBD2 for D (6 bases). The CDR3 contains 15 residues. V was cut by 0 bases and J by 4 bases, with 14 bases left in between. Germline CDR1 is SGHNT and CDR2 is YYREEE (reference sequence). The CDR3 protein is CASSLEGEGRYEQYF. The CDR3 DNA reads as TGTGCCAGCAGCTTGGAAGGCGAGGGGAGGTACGAGCAGTACTTC.

J is TRBJ1-1 and V is TRBV5-4, with a possible D match to TRBD1 (5 bases). From germline, CDR1 is SGHNT and CDR2 YYREEE (reference sequence). The CDR3 totals 16 residues. The V and J ends lost 4 bases and 0 bases respectively, with 16 bases between them. CDR3 nucleotide sequence: TGTGCCAGCAGCCTATGGACAATGGTAATGAACACTGAAGCTTTCTTT. Translating gives CASSLWTMVMNTEAFF.

V usage is TRBV28 and J usage is TRBJ2-3, with 8 bases aligning to TRBD1. The V and J ends lost 6 bases and 1 base, in that order; junction bases with no gene match: 6. There are 15 residues in the CDR3. Germline V gene lookup returns CDR1 MDHEN and CDR2 SYDVKM. CDR3 in amino acids: CASSQTGAGTDTQYF. The CDR3, as DNA: TGTGCCAGCAGCCAGACAGGGGCCGGCACAGATACGCAGTATTTT.

This chain uses TRBV19 with TRBJ1-2; 9 nucleotides match TRBD1. Germline V lookup: CDR1 LNHDA, CDR2 SQIVND (reference sequence). The CDR3 spans 15 residues. V lost 4 bases, J lost 6 bases, and 9 bases stayed unmatched. CDR3 sequence: CASSTSPGTGNGYTF. CDR3 bases: TGTGCCAGTAGTACCTCTCCCGGGACAGGGAATGGCTACACCTTC.

The chain uses TRBV6-5 and TRBJ1-3; maybe TRBD1 (6 bases). Germline V gives CDR1 MNHEY, CDR2 SVGAGI. V dropped 0 bases and J dropped 2 bases, with 8 bases sitting between them. This CDR3 has 15 residues. CDR3 in DNA: TGTGCCAGCAGTTACTCCCAGGGGACTGGAAACACCATATATTTT. Residues: CASSYSQGTGNTIYF.

The CDR3 nucleotides are TGTGCCAGCAGACTGACAGGGATGGAGACCCAGTACTTC. Its translation: CASRLTGMETQYF. The chain carries TRBV6-5 and TRBJ2-5; 7 positions agree with TRBD1. Trimming at V came to 6 bases and at J to 5 bases, leaving 6 bases not matched to a gene. This CDR3 has 13 residues. Per the germline V gene, CDR1 is MNHEY and CDR2 is SVGAGI.

A remark on this clone: At one boundary the junction diverges from the germline segment, which might be a read error. V usage is TRBV2 and J usage is TRBJ1-1; weak D call: TRBD1 (6 bases). The CDR3 length is 15 residues. Germline CDR1 is SNHLY and CDR2 is FYNNEI. CDR3 region: CASTERGRGNTEAFF. The CDR3 DNA reads TGTGCCAGCACTGAACGAGGCAGGGGGAACACTGAAGCTTTCTTT.

The V and J genes are TRBV2 and TRBJ2-7; D may be TRBD1 (5 bases). The CDR3 length is 14 residues. The germline V gene encodes CDR1 SNHLY and CDR2 FYNNEI. V was shortened by 4 bases and J by 2 bases, with 12 bases between the two germline ends. This CDR3 reads CASSGSRVTYEQYF. CDR3 nucleotide sequence: TGTGCCAGCAGTGGAAGCAGGGTTACCTACGAGCAGTACTTC.

V gene TRBV28 combines with J gene TRBJ1-1; maybe TRBD1 (5 bases). The V end was cut by 1 base, the J end by 7 bases, with 19 bases between. Looked up from germline, CDR1 is MDHEN and CDR2 is SYDVKM. This CDR3 spans 16 amino acids. CDR3 protein: CASSLYSLGSGREAFF. For the CDR3, the DNA is TGTGCCAGCAGTTTATACTCCCTGGGGTCAGGGCGTGAAGCTTTCTTT.

The chain joins TRBV5-4 to TRBJ2-2, with 7 bases fitting TRBD2. The CDR3 is made up of 18 amino acids. The germline gives CDR1 SGHNT, CDR2 YYREEE (reference sequence). J gave up 4 bases and V 0 bases, and 12 bases lay outside the gene matches. CDR3 amino acids: CASSLVPSGWLSTGELFF. In nucleotides, the CDR3 is TGTGCCAGCAGCTTGGTTCCTAGCGGATGGCTTTCCACCGGGGAGCTGTTTTTT.

The chain is built from TRBV7-3 and TRBJ2-3, with a possible D match to TRBD1 (6 bases). V was pared by 5 bases and J by 2 bases, with 11 bases between. CDR1 SGHTA and CDR2 FQGTGA come from the germline V gene. CDR3 length equals 14 residues. The CDR3, as DNA: TGTGCCAGCAGCCTCGGACAGCTCACAGATACGCAGTATTTT. Protein: CASSLGQLTDTQYF.